What follows describes a single T cell receptor (beta chain). Only in-frame clones appear in the TCRdb table, and some are missing; sequencing was by immunoSEQ multiplex PCR. The sample carries 45,000 to 65,000 clones, around four fifths recorded once. The sample belongs to a study of cytotoxic CD8 clonotypes in ibrutinib-treated CLL. The CDR3 loop spans 12 amino acids. Germline CDR1 and CDR2: SEHNR and FQNEAQ (reference sequence). Between the trimmed V and J ends, which lost 5 bases and 7 bases, there was a span of 12 bases. The sequencing used PBMCs, collected after 24 months of ibrutinib treatment. This sequence originates from a human donor with chronic lymphocytic leukemia. The chain uses TRBV7-9 and TRBJ2-7; no firm D call. The CDR3 is CASSHSQGEQYF. The CDR3 DNA sequence: TGTGCCAGCAGCCACTCGCAAGGAGAGCAGTACTTC.